Following are 10 T cell receptor beta chains from one sample sequenced in a study of human T cells and chemical hapten exposure. Time point described: pre-sensitization, week 0. Treatment reported: therapeutic diphenylcyclopropenone sensitization with weekly scalp DPC. TCRdb re-derived calls from the RACE reads in MiXCR, one entry per CDR3 protein. The sample shows more than 250,000 distinct CDR3 sequences, roughly 8.9% of them seen only once. Sequencing used whole blood, obtained in connection with sensitization to the hapten diphenylcyclopropenone (DPC). The receptors come from a woman aged 40 to 50 with alopecia areata. Some clones in this sample may be carry-over from other donors' samples.

This clonotype has a handful of counts. This chain connects TRBV6-1 to TRBJ2-3; D assignment may be TRBD1 or TRBD2 (5 bases each). Trimming took off 3 bases at V and 0 bases at J, with 16 bases between the two ends. Germline CDR1 reads MNHNS; CDR2 reads SASEGT. This CDR3 is built from 17 residues. Here the CDR3 reads CASSDHTGTASTDTQYF. The DNA for the CDR3 is TGTGCCAGCAGTGACCACACCGGGACGGCTAGCACAGATACGCAGTATTTT.

The chain employs TRBV4-3 and TRBJ2-5; D gene unclear. The ends were cut back, 3 bases at V and 1 base at J, with 12 bases in the middle. The germline V gene has CDR1 LGHNA and CDR2 YSLEER. The CDR3 contains 15 residues. The CDR3: CASSQGIVVQETQYF. The CDR3 DNA reads TGCGCCAGCAGCCAGGGAATAGTAGTCCAAGAGACCCAGTACTTC.

This chain links TRBV7-9 with TRBJ1-1; possibly TRBD1 for D (5 bases). Germline loops: CDR1 SEHNR, CDR2 FQNEAQ (reference sequence). This CDR3 has 13 residues. Trimming took 2 bases from V and 10 from J, leaving 14 bases between them. The DNA of the CDR3 is TGTGCCAGCAGCTTACGTGGGGCTCAGAGAGCTTTCTTT. It codes for CASSLRGAQRAFF.

This clonotype was detected a few times. This chain uses TRBV5-1 with TRBJ2-5; TRBD1 might be the D (6 bases). Trimming took 4 bases from V and 2 from J, leaving 12 bases between them. The CDR3 is made up of 14 amino acids. Per germline, CDR1 SGHRS and CDR2 YFSETQ. The CDR3: CASSLQGRQETQYF. The CDR3 nucleotides are TGCGCCAGCAGCCTCCAGGGGCGGCAAGAGACCCAGTACTTC.

This clonotype has more than one count but fewer than ten. The chain is built from TRBV29-1 and TRBJ1-2; 7 nucleotides agree with TRBD1. Trimming took 6 bases from V and 4 from J; bases not matched to a gene: 11. Germline V gives CDR1 SQVTM, CDR2 ANQGSEA. This CDR3 is 14 amino acids long. In DNA form, the CDR3 reads TGCAGCGTGGGGACAGCCGAGAGACCCTATGGCTACACCTTC. Its translation is CSVGTAERPYGYTF.

Only a few counts were recorded for this clonotype. The V gene is TRBV20-1, the J gene TRBJ2-1; D gene uncertain. The CDR3 runs to 11 residues. Germline V gene sequence: CDR1 DFQATT, CDR2 SNEGSKA (reference sequence). Trimming cost V 5 bases and J 9 bases, with 11 bases left between them. Here the CDR3 reads CSARASGEQFF. CDR3 nucleotide sequence: TGCAGTGCTCGGGCATCGGGTGAGCAGTTCTTC.

The DNA for the CDR3 is TGTGCCAGCAGCCTCCTCCGACAGCCCTCCGATACGCAGTATTTT. Protein sequence: CASSLLRQPSDTQYF. The rearrangement joins TRBV7-9 to TRBJ2-3; TRBD1 might be the D (5 bases). Germline V gene sequence: CDR1 SEHNR, CDR2 FQNEAQ (reference sequence). V was trimmed by 5 bases and J by 6 bases, leaving 18 bases between them. This CDR3 has 15 amino acids.

The chain carries TRBV29-1 and TRBJ1-4; D is unclear. Trimming removed 0 bases at V and 0 bases at J, with 5 bases between. The CDR3 has 14 residues. From germline, CDR1 is SQVTM and CDR2 ANQGSEA. This CDR3 reads CSVEEGATNEKLFF. DNA of the CDR3: TGCAGCGTTGAAGAGGGCGCAACTAATGAAAAACTGTTTTTT.

A few counts support this clonotype. The rearrangement joins TRBV28 to TRBJ1-2; maybe TRBD1 (6 bases). The CDR3 has 15 residues. V lost 6 bases, J lost 5 bases, and 19 bases lay in between. The germline V gene encodes CDR1 MDHEN and CDR2 SYDVKM. The CDR3 loop reads CASRTGTTYGYGYTF. Written as DNA, the CDR3 is TGTGCCAGCAGGACCGGGACAACCTATGGGTATGGCTACACCTTC.

There are many counts of this clonotype. The junction and the germline gene differ at one end; a read error may be behind it. The chain couples TRBV27 to TRBJ1-2, with 12 bases aligning to TRBD1. CDR3 length: 14 amino acids. CDR1 and CDR2 (germline): MNHEY, SMNVEV (reference sequence). CDR3 in DNA: TGTGCCAGCCGCCCCTCCACCGGGACAGGGGGCGCGGTATTC. This translates into CASRPSTGTGGAVF.